Listed below are T cell receptor beta chains from one sample, sequenced in a study of T cell repertoires in cytomegalovirus infection. One entry per CDR3 protein results from TCRdb running MiXCR on the reads. The sample yields about 890,000 distinct CDR3 sequences, roughly 30% seen once. No antigen has been identified for these receptors. Sequenced here: cultured CD8+ T cells from PBMCs, sampled from culture after CMV antigen stimulation. The origin of the receptors is a human donor in good health (CMV status not recorded). Some clones in this sample may be carry-over from other donors' samples. Each CDR3 is given with its conserved first and last residue. The D gene is left open where the match is weak. Expanded clones get a size class; other rows say once, few or many, or leave the size out.

v_gene: TRBV10-3; d_gene: .; j_gene: TRBJ2-2; abundance: many; CDR3aa: CAISESNYRTENTGELFF; CDR3nt: TGTGCCATCAGTGAGTCTAATTATAGGACAGAGAACACCGGGGAGCTGTTTTTT
v_gene: TRBV7-9; d_gene: .; j_gene: TRBJ1-2; abundance: .; CDR3aa: CASNPGRSTNYGYTF; CDR3nt: TGTGCCAGCAATCCGGGACGCAGTACTAACTATGGCTACACCTTC
v_gene: TRBV28; d_gene: .; j_gene: TRBJ1-3; abundance: few; CDR3aa: CASKGLPSGNTIYF; CDR3nt: TGTGCCAGCAAAGGGCTCCCCTCTGGAAACACCATATATTTT
v_gene: TRBV12-3/TRBV12-4; d_gene: .; j_gene: TRBJ1-2; abundance: many; CDR3aa: CATIPGYTF; CDR3nt: TGTGCCACCATACCCGGCTACACCTTC
v_gene: TRBV28; d_gene: .; j_gene: TRBJ2-1; abundance: .; CDR3aa: CASITYGAGSSYNEQFF; CDR3nt: TGTGCCAGCATCACTTATGGGGCCGGGAGCTCCTACAATGAGCAGTTCTTC
v_gene: TRBV20-1; d_gene: .; j_gene: TRBJ2-3; abundance: once; CDR3aa: CSEKRANTDTQYF; CDR3nt: TGCAGTGAGAAGCGGGCGAACACAGATACGCAGTATTTT
v_gene: TRBV27; d_gene: TRBD1; j_gene: TRBJ2-7; abundance: .; CDR3aa: CASSFSRGYEQYF; CDR3nt: TGTGCCAGCAGTTTTAGCAGGGGGTACGAGCAGTACTTC
v_gene: TRBV7-6; d_gene: .; j_gene: TRBJ2-3; abundance: many; CDR3aa: CATGTTDTQYF; CDR3nt: TGTGCCACCGGAACGACAGATACGCAGTATTTT
v_gene: TRBV7-6; d_gene: TRBD2; j_gene: TRBJ2-3; abundance: .; CDR3aa: CASSSRLAGGGTDTQYF; CDR3nt: TGTGCCAGCAGCTCGAGACTAGCGGGGGGGGGCACAGATACGCAGTATTTT
v_gene: TRBV2; d_gene: .; j_gene: TRBJ2-1; abundance: few; CDR3aa: CASRPVVADSYNEQFF; CDR3nt: TGTGCCAGCAGGCCCGTGGTAGCGGACTCCTACAATGAGCAGTTCTTC
v_gene: TRBV20-1; d_gene: .; j_gene: TRBJ2-2; abundance: .; CDR3aa: CSARETTTNTGELFF; CDR3nt: TGCAGTGCTAGAGAGACGACGACGAACACCGGGGAGCTGTTTTTT
v_gene: TRBV7-3; d_gene: .; j_gene: TRBJ1-2; abundance: many; CDR3aa: CATFIGPNYGYTF; CDR3nt: TGTGCCACCTTCATTGGTCCTAACTATGGCTACACCTTC
v_gene: TRBV2; d_gene: TRBD2; j_gene: TRBJ2-4; abundance: .; CDR3aa: CASRVFSGGDLAKNIQYF; CDR3nt: TGTGCCAGCAGAGTCTTTAGCGGGGGGGATTTAGCCAAAAACATTCAGTACTTC
v_gene: TRBV3-1; d_gene: .; j_gene: TRBJ2-1; abundance: .; CDR3aa: CASSPPIGGFYNEQFF; CDR3nt: TGTGCCAGCAGCCCCCCTATTGGGGGCTTCTACAATGAGCAGTTCTTC
v_gene: TRBV20-1; d_gene: .; j_gene: TRBJ2-4; abundance: .; CDR3aa: CSARPRGDAIQYF; CDR3nt: TGCAGTGCTAGGCCCAGGGGAGACGCCATTCAGTACTTC
v_gene: TRBV6-2/TRBV6-3; d_gene: TRBD2; j_gene: TRBJ2-5; abundance: .; CDR3aa: CASSYHGLEWFGFTKRAQYF; CDR3nt: TGTGCCAGCAGTTACCATGGACTAGAATGGTTTGGGTTTACTAAGAGAGCCCAGTACTTC
v_gene: TRBV12-3/TRBV12-4; d_gene: .; j_gene: TRBJ1-1; abundance: once; CDR3aa: CACSPLLGGTEAFF; CDR3nt: TGTGCCTGCAGTCCCTTACTGGGGGGAACTGAAGCTTTCTTT
v_gene: TRBV7-6; d_gene: .; j_gene: TRBJ2-1; abundance: many; CDR3aa: CASSSHRKKAQSSYNEQFF; CDR3nt: TGTGCCAGCAGCTCCCATCGGAAGAAGGCGCAGAGCTCCTACAATGAGCAGTTCTTC
v_gene: TRBV10-2; d_gene: .; j_gene: TRBJ2-1; abundance: .; CDR3aa: CASTDTLF; CDR3nt: TGCGCCAGCACTGACACCCTCTTC
v_gene: TRBV19; d_gene: TRBD1; j_gene: TRBJ2-7; abundance: .; CDR3aa: CASSTEPDRGHEQYF; CDR3nt: TGTGCCAGTAGTACGGAGCCGGACAGGGGCCACGAGCAGTACTTC
v_gene: TRBV27; d_gene: TRBD1; j_gene: TRBJ2-7; abundance: .; CDR3aa: CASSLVGQGAREQYF; CDR3nt: TGTGCCAGCAGTTTAGTGGGACAGGGGGCAAGAGAGCAGTACTTC
v_gene: TRBV7-2; d_gene: .; j_gene: TRBJ1-1; abundance: few; CDR3aa: CASSLSFFVTPDEAFF; CDR3nt: TGTGCCAGCAGCTTATCGTTTTTTGTGACCCCGGATGAAGCTTTCTTT
v_gene: TRBV19; d_gene: .; j_gene: TRBJ1-1; abundance: .; CDR3aa: CASSLLGRSNTEAFF; CDR3nt: TGTGCCAGTAGTCTCCTGGGGAGGTCGAACACTGAAGCTTTCTTT
v_gene: TRBV7-6; d_gene: .; j_gene: TRBJ2-3; abundance: .; CDR3aa: CVSSSGTWTQYF; CDR3nt: TGTGTCAGCAGCTCTGGGACTTGGACGCAGTATTTT
v_gene: TRBV7-9; d_gene: TRBD2; j_gene: TRBJ2-7; abundance: .; CDR3aa: CASRGGQAYEQYF; CDR3nt: TGTGCCAGCCGGGGGGGACAAGCCTACGAGCAGTACTTC
v_gene: TRBV20-1; d_gene: .; j_gene: TRBJ2-7; abundance: .; CDR3aa: CSASPSTSYEQYF; CDR3nt: TGCAGTGCTAGTCCCTCTACGTCCTACGAGCAGTACTTC
v_gene: TRBV12-3/TRBV12-4; d_gene: .; j_gene: TRBJ2-6; abundance: .; CDR3aa: CASSLGDVLTF; CDR3nt: TGTGCCAGCAGTTTGGGCGACGTCCTGACTTTC
v_gene: TRBV7-8; d_gene: .; j_gene: TRBJ1-4; abundance: .; CDR3aa: CASSKRAQDGNEKLFF; CDR3nt: TGTGCCAGCAGCAAGAGGGCACAGGACGGGAATGAAAAACTGTTTTTT
v_gene: TRBV7-9; d_gene: .; j_gene: TRBJ2-7; abundance: many; CDR3aa: CASSSTEIEQYF; CDR3nt: TGTGCCAGCAGCTCGACAGAAATCGAGCAGTACTTC
v_gene: TRBV7-9; d_gene: TRBD1; j_gene: TRBJ1-2; abundance: .; CDR3aa: CASSNDRGILPNYGYTF; CDR3nt: TGTGCCAGCAGCAACGACAGGGGAATTCTCCCTAACTATGGCTACACCTTC
v_gene: TRBV10-3; d_gene: .; j_gene: TRBJ1-2; abundance: .; CDR3aa: CATGDTYASNYGYTF; CDR3nt: TGTGCCACCGGCGACACGTACGCATCTAACTATGGCTACACCTTC
v_gene: TRBV7-6; d_gene: .; j_gene: TRBJ2-6; abundance: many; CDR3aa: CASSLRDKPGANVLTF; CDR3nt: TGTGCCAGCAGCTTAAGGGACAAGCCTGGGGCCAACGTCCTGACTTTC
v_gene: TRBV19; d_gene: .; j_gene: TRBJ1-1; abundance: few; CDR3aa: CASGWNTEAFF; CDR3nt: TGTGCCAGTGGGTGGAACACTGAAGCTTTCTTT
v_gene: TRBV7-6; d_gene: TRBD2; j_gene: TRBJ2-1; abundance: .; CDR3aa: CASSLTPGLEYNEQFF; CDR3nt: TGTGCCAGCAGCTTAACTCCGGGACTAGAATACAATGAGCAGTTCTTC
v_gene: TRBV2; d_gene: .; j_gene: TRBJ2-5; abundance: .; CDR3aa: CASSEGGGLSRDIQETQYF; CDR3nt: TGTGCCAGCAGTGAAGGAGGGGGGTTAAGTCGAGATATACAAGAGACCCAGTACTTC
v_gene: TRBV7-9; d_gene: TRBD1; j_gene: TRBJ2-7; abundance: .; CDR3aa: CASSLGGTGKGYEQYF; CDR3nt: TGTGCCAGCAGCTTAGGCGGGACAGGAAAGGGCTACGAGCAGTACTTC
v_gene: TRBV6-2/TRBV6-3; d_gene: .; j_gene: TRBJ1-1; abundance: many; CDR3aa: CASSYAGTGTEAFF; CDR3nt: TGTGCCAGCAGTTACGCGGGAACGGGCACTGAAGCTTTCTTT
v_gene: TRBV20-1; d_gene: .; j_gene: TRBJ1-5; abundance: once; CDR3aa: CSASLINSNQPQHF; CDR3nt: TGCAGTGCTAGCCTTATCAATAGCAATCAGCCCCAGCATTTT
v_gene: TRBV15; d_gene: .; j_gene: TRBJ1-4; abundance: few; CDR3aa: CATSRAVGPTNEKLFF; CDR3nt: TGTGCCACCAGCAGGGCAGTGGGCCCAACTAATGAAAAACTGTTTTTT
v_gene: TRBV7-8; d_gene: .; j_gene: TRBJ2-1; abundance: many; CDR3aa: CASSFAGFGYNEQFF; CDR3nt: TGTGCCAGCAGCTTTGCGGGGTTTGGGTACAATGAGCAGTTCTTC
v_gene: TRBV12-3/TRBV12-4; d_gene: TRBD1; j_gene: TRBJ2-2; abundance: .; CDR3aa: CASSPRDRVAGELFF; CDR3nt: TGTGCCAGCAGTCCCCGGGACAGGGTTGCCGGGGAGCTGTTTTTT
v_gene: TRBV25-1; d_gene: .; j_gene: TRBJ1-2; abundance: .; CDR3aa: CASSEYLGTENYGYTF; CDR3nt: TGTGCCAGCAGTGAATATTTAGGGACTGAGAACTATGGCTACACCTTC